The rows below give T cell receptor beta chains drawn from one sample of a study of blood T cell repertoires in COVID-19. Produced via immunoSEQ multiplex PCR; TCRdb's table is partial and in-frame only. Among 150,000 or so clones listed, roughly 93% were seen once. The sequencing input was peripheral blood. The source is a man between 18 and 35 years old with acute or convalescent COVID-19. CDR3s include the opening cysteine and the closing phenylalanine or tryptophan. Each record gives: J gene, V gene, CDR3 protein.

j_call: TRBJ1-5
v_call: TRBV24-1
cdr3_aa: CATSDYTGQRYSNQPQHF

j_call: TRBJ2-3
v_call: TRBV24-1
cdr3_aa: CATRRGRGGTDTQYF

j_call: TRBJ2-2
v_call: TRBV6-6
cdr3_aa: CASVGSGSPNTGELFF

j_call: TRBJ2-5
v_call: TRBV11-2
cdr3_aa: CASSSWTSGDQETQYF

j_call: TRBJ1-3
v_call: TRBV4-1
cdr3_aa: CATTGDLGNTIYF

j_call: TRBJ2-3
v_call: TRBV19
cdr3_aa: CASSTIASSTDTQYF

j_call: TRBJ1-2
v_call: TRBV15
cdr3_aa: CATSSNRVPQGGYTF

j_call: TRBJ2-7
v_call: TRBV10-1
cdr3_aa: CASSAGGAYEQYF

j_call: TRBJ2-7
v_call: TRBV19
cdr3_aa: CASGWDRGEQYF

j_call: TRBJ1-3
v_call: TRBV4-2
cdr3_aa: CASSQDWGDSGNTIYF

j_call: TRBJ1-2
v_call: TRBV2
cdr3_aa: CASSDRDYGYTF

j_call: TRBJ1-2
v_call: TRBV5-1
cdr3_aa: CASSLGQGANYGYTF

j_call: TRBJ1-1
v_call: TRBV14
cdr3_aa: CASSPRPLQGNTEAFF

j_call: TRBJ2-1
v_call: TRBV5-1
cdr3_aa: CASSLLLPPAAYNEQFF

j_call: TRBJ2-7
v_call: TRBV25-1
cdr3_aa: CASSLPGEGEQYF

j_call: TRBJ2-1
v_call: TRBV2
cdr3_aa: CASFRDRGQSPHNEQFF

j_call: TRBJ1-2
v_call: TRBV9
cdr3_aa: CASSQGGSNYGYTF

j_call: TRBJ2-4
v_call: TRBV7-2
cdr3_aa: CASSLRAGRDIQYF

j_call: TRBJ1-4
v_call: TRBV7-8
cdr3_aa: CASSKEEKLFF

j_call: TRBJ2-2
v_call: TRBV7-9
cdr3_aa: CASSLGSVGELFF

j_call: TRBJ2-5
v_call: TRBV6-1
cdr3_aa: CASSEMVAGGFETQYF

j_call: TRBJ1-4
v_call: TRBV29-1
cdr3_aa: CSASLSGTRPNEKLFF

j_call: TRBJ1-6
v_call: TRBV30
cdr3_aa: CAWKGQDNSPLHF

j_call: TRBJ2-2
v_call: TRBV5-1
cdr3_aa: CASRWGLNTGELFF

j_call: TRBJ1-6
v_call: TRBV27
cdr3_aa: CASSSLPGRRNSPLHF

j_call: TRBJ1-5
v_call: TRBV27
cdr3_aa: CASSFARGRDQPQHF

j_call: TRBJ1-1
v_call: TRBV7-9
cdr3_aa: CASRSGALNTEAFF

j_call: TRBJ1-1
v_call: TRBV5-1
cdr3_aa: CASRSRGLQNTEAFF

j_call: TRBJ2-7
v_call: TRBV7-9
cdr3_aa: CASSLAGDDYEQYF

j_call: TRBJ2-1
v_call: TRBV6-5
cdr3_aa: CASSYLGGREGKGQFF

j_call: TRBJ2-2
v_call: TRBV6-5
cdr3_aa: CASSYRGTGPPGELFF

j_call: TRBJ1-1
v_call: TRBV18
cdr3_aa: CASSPLRGWENTEAFF

j_call: TRBJ1-2
v_call: TRBV5-4
cdr3_aa: CASSLAGTDDGYTF

j_call: TRBJ1-2
v_call: TRBV18
cdr3_aa: CASSPAGAGYTF

j_call: TRBJ2-7
v_call: TRBV2
cdr3_aa: CAKQRSGEGSYEQYF

j_call: TRBJ2-7
v_call: TRBV11-3
cdr3_aa: CASSLGPQGAYEQYF

j_call: TRBJ2-5
v_call: TRBV6-1
cdr3_aa: CASSDLAGAAQETQYF

j_call: TRBJ2-2
v_call: TRBV24-1
cdr3_aa: CATSERRDRVKAGELFF

j_call: TRBJ2-7
v_call: TRBV6-1
cdr3_aa: CASSDLSGGTYEQYF

j_call: TRBJ2-7
v_call: TRBV4-1
cdr3_aa: CASSQDQSARLYEQYF

j_call: TRBJ2-7
v_call: TRBV3-1/TRBV3-2
cdr3_aa: CASSLDIYEQYF

j_call: TRBJ1-4
v_call: TRBV2
cdr3_aa: CASHRDYDEKLFF

j_call: TRBJ2-7
v_call: TRBV6-5
cdr3_aa: CASSFITGVGYEQYF

j_call: TRBJ1-2
v_call: TRBV19
cdr3_aa: CASRLQGALGYTF

j_call: TRBJ2-7
v_call: TRBV19
cdr3_aa: CASSIGWRPEDEQYF

j_call: TRBJ2-5
v_call: TRBV5-8
cdr3_aa: CASSLSVGGTQYF

j_call: TRBJ2-1
v_call: TRBV19
cdr3_aa: CASSIRGGRGFYNEQFF

j_call: TRBJ1-5
v_call: TRBV18
cdr3_aa: CASSAGASSNQPQHF

j_call: TRBJ1-5
v_call: TRBV19
cdr3_aa: CASSIVTGRDGQPQHF

j_call: TRBJ1-2
v_call: TRBV9
cdr3_aa: CASSVLPRQAMVLNYGYTF

j_call: TRBJ1-5
v_call: TRBV27
cdr3_aa: CASSLSVGLRNQPQHF